Listed below are T cell receptor beta chains from one sample, sequenced in a study of shared clonotypes between healthy human individuals. Generated by immunoSEQ multiplex PCR, the TCRdb table keeps only in-frame clones and is missing some. The table lists hundreds of thousands of clones, around 97% of them singletons. Sequenced: naive CD4+ T cells sorted from blood. The receptors were sampled from a woman aged 25-40 years in good health. CDR3s include the opening cysteine and the closing phenylalanine or tryptophan. D genes are given only for firm matches. Clone size is stated in some rows and not others, as once, few, many or a class when expanded.

length,V,size,D,J,DNA,CDR3
17,TRBV5-1,.,TRBD2,TRBJ2-7,TGCGCCAGCAGCTTGGGTACTAGCGGGACCGTATCCCTCGAGCAGTACTTC,CASSLGTSGTVSLEQYF
15,TRBV7-7,.,TRBD2,TRBJ2-3,TGTGCCAGCAGCCCCGGGACTAGCGGAACAGATACGCAGTATTTT,CASSPGTSGTDTQYF
17,TRBV19,.,TRBD2,TRBJ2-5,TGTGCCAGTAGTATAACCCATAGCGGGCGGCCCCAAGAGACCCAGTACTTC,CASSITHSGRPQETQYF
17,TRBV28,.,.,TRBJ1-5,TGTGCCAGCAGTTTATTGGGGCAGGGAAGGGGTGGAAAGCCCCAGCATTTT,CASSLLGQGRGGKPQHF
15,TRBV5-1,.,.,TRBJ2-2,TGCGCCAGCAGCTTGTTGGCCCCGCCTGAGGGGGAGCTGTTTTTT,CASSLLAPPEGELFF
16,TRBV28,.,.,TRBJ2-1,TGTGCCAGCAGTTTAATTTCAGGGCGTGCCTACAATGAGCAGTTCTTC,CASSLISGRAYNEQFF
16,TRBV4-1,once,TRBD2,TRBJ2-7,TGCGCCAGCAGCCAAGTTAAATCTAGCGGGAGCTACGAGCAGTACTTC,CASSQVKSSGSYEQYF
14,TRBV5-5,.,TRBD1,TRBJ1-2,TGTGCCAGCAGCTGGGGACAGCTTAACTATGGCTACACCTTC,CASSWGQLNYGYTF
17,TRBV28,.,.,TRBJ2-2,TGTGCCAGCAGTTTATTGGGCGGTGATCGGAGCGCCGGGGAGCTGTTTTTT,CASSLLGGDRSAGELFF
13,TRBV6-6,.,TRBD1,TRBJ2-7,TGTGCCAGCAGGCGGACAGGGGGTGACGAGCAGTACTTC,CASRRTGGDEQYF
15,TRBV2,.,TRBD1,TRBJ1-6,TGTGCCAGCAGGGCGACAGGGGTTCCAAATTCACCCCTCCACTTT,CASRATGVPNSPLHF
12,TRBV29-1,.,.,TRBJ1-1,TGCAGCGTTGTCGCGCCGAACACTGAAGCTTTCTTT,CSVVAPNTEAFF
14,TRBV7-2,.,.,TRBJ1-4,TGTGCCAGCAGCTTAGCGGGGCAATCGGGGAAACTGTTTTTT,CASSLAGQSGKLFF
13,TRBV28,once,.,TRBJ2-5,TGTGCCGGCAGTTTGGGCAGGGTAAAGACCCAGTACTTC,CAGSLGRVKTQYF
18,TRBV7-9,.,TRBD2,TRBJ2-2,TGTGCCAGCAGTACACCAGGACTAGCGGGAAACATCCCCGGGGAGCTGTTTTTT,CASSTPGLAGNIPGELFF
15,TRBV29-1,.,.,TRBJ2-5,TGCAGCGTTGAAGTCGCCGGGGGAAGACAAGAGACCCAGTACTTC,CSVEVAGGRQETQYF
15,TRBV19,.,TRBD1,TRBJ2-5,TGTGCCAGCTCAACCCGGGACAGGAGCCAAGAGACCCAGTACTTC,CASSTRDRSQETQYF
13,TRBV18,.,.,TRBJ2-7,TGTGCCAGCTCACCACTGGCCCTTCTCGAGCAGTACTTC,CASSPLALLEQYF
15,TRBV10-2,.,TRBD1,TRBJ1-2,TGCGCCAGCAGTGATGCGCAGGGGGCTTACTATGGCTACACCTTC,CASSDAQGAYYGYTF
16,TRBV5-1,.,TRBD2,TRBJ2-3,TGCGCCAGCAGCTTGGTAGTAGCGGGAGATACAGATACGCAGTATTTT,CASSLVVAGDTDTQYF